One and the same sample provided the 26 T cell receptor beta chains below, sequenced in a study of CD8 T cells in ankylosing spondylitis. Via MiXCR, TCRdb re-called the 5' RACE reads, giving one row per CDR3 protein. The data hold about 360,000 distinct CDR3 sequences, with over 12% observed a single time. Material: blood, either unsorted or a sorted T cell fraction (not recorded which). The receptors come from a male donor with ankylosing spondylitis or in good health (not recorded which).

This clonotype was picked up a small number of times. The gene calls are TRBV10-3 and TRBJ2-7; 14 positions match TRBD2. The CDR3 contains 15 residues. J was trimmed by 6 bases and V by 3 bases; bases with no gene match: 4. Germline values: CDR1 ENHRY, CDR2 SYGVKD. For the CDR3, the DNA is TGTGCCATCAGTGAAGGGACTAGCGGGAGAGGCGAGCAGTACTTC. Its protein product is CAISEGTSGRGEQYF.

This clonotype has just a few counts. V is TRBV9 and J is TRBJ1-1; D gene uncertain. This CDR3 spans 15 amino acids. The germline V gene encodes CDR1 SGDLS and CDR2 YYNGEE. The V end was cut by 0 bases, the J end by 3 bases, with 12 bases between. CDR3 protein: CASSVGYSLYTEAFF. The CDR3, as DNA: TGTGCCAGCAGCGTAGGGTACAGCTTATACACTGAAGCTTTCTTT.

This chain links TRBV9 with TRBJ2-3, with TRBD2 matching over 8 bases. The J segment lost 3 bases and the V segment lost 3 bases, leaving 6 bases of the junction unmatched. Germline assignment: CDR1 SGDLS and CDR2 YYNGEE. The CDR3 extends over 15 amino acids. Written as DNA, the CDR3 is TGTGCCAGCAGCGCCGGGACTAGTCGGACAGATACGCAGTATTTT. Encoded protein: CASSAGTSRTDTQYF.

The chain is built from TRBV12-3 or TRBV12-4 and TRBJ2-5; TRBD1 might be the D (5 bases). The length of the CDR3 is 14 residues. The V end was cut by 5 bases, the J end by 1 base, with 11 bases between. The CDR3 nucleotides read TGTGCCAGCAGTCCCTCACAGGTCCAAGAGACCCAGTACTTC. It is translated as CASSPSQVQETQYF.

This clonotype was found many times. This rearrangement joins TRBV6-2 or TRBV6-3 to TRBJ2-1, with no clear D. Germline V CDR1 and CDR2: MNHEY, SVGEGT. The CDR3 runs to 16 residues. Trimming took off 4 bases at V and 10 bases at J, with 23 bases between the two ends. The CDR3 bases are TGTGCCAGCAGTTTCCCGGGTCTTTCCGCTCATGGCGAGCAGTTCTTC. This translates into CASSFPGLSAHGEQFF.

This clonotype has more than one count but fewer than ten. The chain uses TRBV20-1 and TRBJ1-2; 9 positions match TRBD1. The CDR3 runs 15 residues. V lost 5 bases and J lost 6; bases outside the gene matches: 13. Germline CDR1 and CDR2: DFQATT and SNEGSKA (reference sequence). The CDR3 region has the DNA TGCAGTGCTGGCGCCGGGACAGGGAGGTTCGATGGCTACACCTTC. Amino acid sequence: CSAGAGTGRFDGYTF.

V and J are TRBV30 and TRBJ2-3; 7 bases are shared with TRBD2. This CDR3 has 13 amino acids. V lost 2 bases, J lost 1 base, and 0 bases stayed unmatched. Germline-derived CDR1 and CDR2 are GTSNPN and SVGIG (reference sequence). The CDR3 protein is CAWSSGGTDTQYF. The CDR3 nucleotides are TGTGCCTGGAGTAGCGGGGGCACAGATACGCAGTATTTT.

This clonotype was detected only a few times. The chain employs TRBV7-9 and TRBJ1-6, with D possibly TRBD1 on 5 matching bases. Trimming pared 1 base from V and 7 bases from J, leaving 8 bases between. Germline V gene data show CDR1 as SEHNR and CDR2 as FQNEAQ (reference sequence). The CDR3 is 14 amino acids. CDR3 sequence: CASSLGGENSPLHF. For the CDR3, the DNA is TGTGCCAGCAGCTTAGGGGGGGAGAATTCACCCCTCCACTTT.

The chain recombines TRBV7-6 with TRBJ2-1; D perhaps matches TRBD1 (6 bases). This CDR3 comprises 17 residues. V lost 5 bases, J lost 1 base, and 18 bases lay in between. Germline CDR1 reads SGHVS; CDR2 reads FNYEAQ. The CDR3, as DNA: TGTGCCAGCAGCCGTGGTAGGGGGTTGGCTTCCTACAATGAGCAGTTCTTC. Its translation is CASSRGRGLASYNEQFF. Based on the CDR3 plus reference TRBV7-6 and TRBJ2-1, the full variable domain is GAGVSQSPRYKVTKRGQDVALRCDPISGHVSLYWYRQALGQGPEFLTYFNYEAQQDKSGLPNDRFSAERPEGSISTLTIQRTEQRDSAMYRCASSRGRGLASYNEQFFGPGTRLTVL.

The J gene is TRBJ2-7, the V gene TRBV5-1; 12 bases map to TRBD2. Germline CDR1 and CDR2: SGHRS and YFSETQ. V was pared by 0 bases and J by 2 bases, with 12 bases of the junction left unmatched. This CDR3 contains 19 residues. CDR3 in amino acids: CASSLEASGGDTYTYEQYF. In nucleotides, the CDR3 is TGCGCCAGCAGCTTGGAGGCTAGCGGGGGGGACACCTATACCTACGAGCAGTACTTC.

This clonotype was counted only a few times. The chain employs TRBV14 and TRBJ2-3, with D hard to call. Germline values: CDR1 SGHDN, CDR2 FVKESK. This CDR3 is built from 14 residues. V was cut by 2 bases and J by 5 bases, with 11 bases left in between. The CDR3 DNA reads as TGTGCCAGCAGCCAACAGGCAGTTGGAGATACGCAGTATTTT. Its translation: CASSQQAVGDTQYF.

This clonotype has a handful of counts. This chain links TRBV12-3 or TRBV12-4 with TRBJ2-3, with 11 bases that match TRBD2. CDR3 length: 16 amino acids. V trimming: 0 bases; J trimming: 9 bases; junction bases outside the gene matches: 8. In nucleotides, the CDR3 is TGTGCCAGCAGTTTAGCGGAGGGACTAGCGGTTAGAACGCAGTATTTT. Protein product: CASSLAEGLAVRTQYF.

A few counts support this clonotype. Written as DNA, the CDR3 is TGCGCCAGCAGTTCCGGGACGTCGGGGGGATATAATTCACCCCTCCACTTT. Translated, it gives CASSSGTSGGYNSPLHF. The J gene is TRBJ1-6, the V gene TRBV5-1; D is possibly TRBD1 (5 bases). Germline V CDR1 and CDR2: SGHRS, YFSETQ. The CDR3 spans 17 residues. Trimming left V 5 bases short and J 4 bases short, with 19 bases between.

This clonotype has only a few counts. This chain joins TRBV18 and TRBJ1-1; D gene unclear. The CDR3 is 16 residues long. Germline-derived CDR1 and CDR2 are KGHSH and LQKENI. V was pared by 3 bases and J by 0 bases, with 14 bases between. The CDR3 loop reads CASSPGSSPMNTEAFF. As DNA, the CDR3 is TGTGCCAGCTCACCTGGCAGTTCTCCCATGAACACTGAAGCTTTCTTT.

This chain joins TRBV6-1 and TRBJ2-7; D not resolved. V lost 1 base, J lost 1 base, and 11 bases lay in between. Germline V CDR1 and CDR2: MNHNS, SASEGT. This CDR3 region has 15 residues. The CDR3 region has the DNA TGTGCCAGCAGTGAAGGGCTAGGAGTATCCTACGAGCAGTACTTC. Translated: CASSEGLGVSYEQYF.

There are a few counts of this clonotype. V and J are TRBV4-2 and TRBJ2-1; 10 nucleotides agree with TRBD2. CDR3 length: 16 amino acids. The germline V gene has CDR1 LGHNA and CDR2 YNFKEQ. Unmatched junction bases numbered 8, after V lost 1 base and J lost 8 bases. CDR3 nucleotide sequence: TGTGCCAGCAGCCAAGTCAGCGGGAGGGCTGGGGATGAGCAGTTCTTC. Its translation is CASSQVSGRAGDEQFF.

This clonotype was counted between two and nine times. The V gene is TRBV9, the J gene TRBJ1-1, with D possibly being TRBD1 (6 bases). CDR3 length: 18 residues. Germline lookup yields CDR1 SGDLS and CDR2 YYNGEE. The V end lost 4 bases, the J end lost 3 bases, and 25 bases lay between the germline ends. The CDR3 DNA reads TGTGCCAGCAGCCCCCATGGGGGGGCATCCCTCGGGGACACTGAAGCTTTCTTT. The encoded protein is CASSPHGGASLGDTEAFF.

The V gene is TRBV6-5, the J gene TRBJ1-2; TRBD1 agrees at 7 bases. Germline CDR1 MNHEY, CDR2 SVGAGI. V dropped 4 bases and J dropped 4; count of bases not matched to a gene: 6. The CDR3 consists of 14 residues. CDR3 loop: CASSSEQGSYGYTF. For the CDR3, the DNA is TGTGCCAGCAGTTCCGAACAGGGGAGCTATGGCTACACCTTC.

The sample holds a few counts of this clonotype. This rearrangement joins TRBV11-2 to TRBJ1-1, with D hard to call. Germline loops: CDR1 SGHAT, CDR2 FQNNGV. This CDR3 has 14 residues. V lost 0 bases and J 10 bases, leaving 15 bases between the germline ends. The DNA for the CDR3 is TGTGCCAGCAGCTTAGACGGTATTAGGTTTTCAGCTTTCTTT. It specifies CASSLDGIRFSAFF.

The chain employs TRBV12-3 or TRBV12-4 and TRBJ1-1; possible D gene TRBD1, 5 bases. This CDR3 region has 13 residues. The V end was cut by 1 base, the J end by 6 bases, with 9 bases between. CDR3 loop: CASSLVRGAEAFF. The CDR3 DNA sequence: TGTGCCAGCAGTTTAGTTAGGGGAGCTGAAGCTTTCTTT.

This clonotype was seen a few times. The chain uses TRBV12-3 or TRBV12-4 and TRBJ1-3, with D possibly being TRBD1 (5 bases). This CDR3 spans 12 amino acids. V was trimmed by 6 bases and J by 8 bases, leaving 11 bases between them. CDR3 sequence: CASRSRGDTIYF. CDR3 in DNA: TGTGCCAGCAGGAGCCGGGGGGACACCATATATTTT.

This clonotype was seen a few times. The chain recombines TRBV21-1 with TRBJ2-2; the table assigns TRBD2, which was not confirmed against the DNA. TRBV21-1 is a known pseudogene. This CDR3 spans 19 amino acids. CDR3 sequence (DNA): TGTGCCAGCAGCAAAGTTCCGGGACTAGCGGCATCGAACACCGGGGAGCTGTTTTTT. Translating gives CASSKVPGLAASNTGELFF.

The sample holds a few counts of this clonotype. The chain is built from TRBV20-1 and TRBJ2-3; 11 bases are a match to TRBD2. CDR1 DFQATT and CDR2 SNEGSKA come from the germline V gene (reference sequence). V lost 5 bases to trimming and J lost 9 bases; unmatched junction nucleotides: 13. This CDR3 comprises 15 residues. In DNA, the CDR3 is TGCAGTGCTCTCCCCCTTAGCGGGGGGGCGGGGACGCAGTATTTT. Protein sequence: CSALPLSGGAGTQYF.

This clonotype was seen a few times. This rearrangement joins TRBV7-2 to TRBJ2-6; the D gene is possibly TRBD1 (5 bases). The CDR3 sequence is 17 residues long. From germline, CDR1 is SGHTA and CDR2 FQGNSA. The germline V and J ends were trimmed by 2 bases and 0 bases, with 11 bases remaining between them. The chain's CDR3 is CASSLQGIHSGANVLTF. For the CDR3, the DNA is TGTGCCAGCAGCTTACAGGGAATACACTCTGGGGCCAACGTCCTGACTTTC.

This clonotype was seen a few times. The chain joins TRBV18 to TRBJ2-1, with TRBD1 matching over 12 bases. This CDR3 is 17 amino acids long. The V and J ends lost 3 bases and 9 bases, in that order; junction bases with no gene match: 12. Per the germline V gene, CDR1 is KGHSH and CDR2 is LQKENI. CDR3 nucleotides: TGTGCCAGCTCACCTGCGGGACAGGGGGCGGCCCATGGTGAGCAGTTCTTC. The encoded protein is CASSPAGQGAAHGEQFF.

V gene TRBV5-1 combines with J gene TRBJ1-2; D unclear. The germline CDR1 and CDR2 sequences are SGHRS and YFSETQ. The CDR3 covers 14 residues. Trimming cost V 0 bases and J 0 bases, with 6 bases left between them. The CDR3 sequence is CASSLAGPNYGYTF. The CDR3 nucleotides read TGCGCCAGCAGCTTGGCGGGTCCTAACTATGGCTACACCTTC.